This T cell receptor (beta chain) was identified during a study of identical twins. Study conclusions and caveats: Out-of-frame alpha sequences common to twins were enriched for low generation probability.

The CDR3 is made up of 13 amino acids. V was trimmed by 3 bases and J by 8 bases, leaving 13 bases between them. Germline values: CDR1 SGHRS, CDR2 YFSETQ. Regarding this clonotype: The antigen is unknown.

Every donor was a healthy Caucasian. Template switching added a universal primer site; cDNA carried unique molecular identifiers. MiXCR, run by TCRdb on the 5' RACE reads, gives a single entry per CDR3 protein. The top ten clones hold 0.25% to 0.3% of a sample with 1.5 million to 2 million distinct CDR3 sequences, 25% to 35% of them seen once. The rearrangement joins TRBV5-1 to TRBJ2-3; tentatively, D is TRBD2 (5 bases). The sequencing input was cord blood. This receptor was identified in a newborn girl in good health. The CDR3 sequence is CASSSDSWGTQYF. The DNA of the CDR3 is TGCGCCAGCAGCTCGGACTCATGGGGTACGCAGTATTTT.